This T cell receptor (beta chain) comes out of a study of human T cells and chemical hapten exposure. Worth noting for this clonotype: A junction boundary mismatches the germline segment, possibly from a read error.

Germline CDR1 reads SGDLS; CDR2 reads YYNGEE. This CDR3 is built from 12 residues. The time point here: patch test 2, 6 weeks after DPC sensitization. Treatment in this sample: therapeutic diphenylcyclopropenone sensitization with weekly scalp DPC. TCRdb reprocessed the RACE reads with MiXCR, giving one entry per CDR3 protein. In the table there are some 42,000 distinct CDR3 sequences, about 9.8% of which are singletons. This chain uses TRBV9 with TRBJ1-6, with D perhaps matching TRBD1 (5 bases). The material sequenced was whole blood, taken in connection with sensitization to the hapten diphenylcyclopropenone (DPC). The TCR was taken from a woman in her 40s with alopecia areata. Some clones in this sample may be carry-over from other donors' samples. CDR3 residues: CTSSAGNSPLHF. In DNA form, the CDR3 reads TGTACCAGCAGCGCAGGGAATTCACCCCTCCACTTT.